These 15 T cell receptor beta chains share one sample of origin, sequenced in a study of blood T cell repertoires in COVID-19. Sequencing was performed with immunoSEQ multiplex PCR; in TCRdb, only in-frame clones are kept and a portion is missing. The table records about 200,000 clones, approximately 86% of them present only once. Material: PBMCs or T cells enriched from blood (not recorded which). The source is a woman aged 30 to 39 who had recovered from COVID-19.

CDR3 loop: CASTPLGQGSTEAFF. The CDR3 coding sequence is TGTGCCAGCACCCCTTTGGGGCAGGGGAGCACTGAAGCTTTCTTT. V usage is TRBV11-3 and J usage is TRBJ1-1; tentative D call: TRBD1 (6 bases). Looked up from germline, CDR1 is SGHNT and CDR2 is YENEEA. The CDR3 is made up of 15 amino acids. V dropped 7 bases and J dropped 4 bases, with 19 bases sitting between them.

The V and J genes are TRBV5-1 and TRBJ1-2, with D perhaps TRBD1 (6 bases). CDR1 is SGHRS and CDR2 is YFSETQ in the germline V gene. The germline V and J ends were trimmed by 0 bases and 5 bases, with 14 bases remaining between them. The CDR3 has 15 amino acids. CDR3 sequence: CASSLVQGSYYGYTF. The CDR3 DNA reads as TGCGCCAGCAGCTTGGTTCAGGGGAGTTATTATGGCTACACCTTC.

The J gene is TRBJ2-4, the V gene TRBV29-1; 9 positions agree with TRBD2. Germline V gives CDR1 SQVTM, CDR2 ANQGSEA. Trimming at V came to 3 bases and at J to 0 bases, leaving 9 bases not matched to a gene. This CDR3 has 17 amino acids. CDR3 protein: CSVDGAGGNLAKNIQYF. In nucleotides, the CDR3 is TGCAGCGTTGATGGGGCGGGAGGGAACCTAGCCAAAAACATTCAGTACTTC.

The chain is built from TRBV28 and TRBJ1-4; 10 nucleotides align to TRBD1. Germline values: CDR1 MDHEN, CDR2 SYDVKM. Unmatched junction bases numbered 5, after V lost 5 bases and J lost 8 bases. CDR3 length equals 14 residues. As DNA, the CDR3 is TGTGCCAGCAGTCACGGACAGGGGGGCGAAAAACTGTTTTTT. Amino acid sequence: CASSHGQGGEKLFF.

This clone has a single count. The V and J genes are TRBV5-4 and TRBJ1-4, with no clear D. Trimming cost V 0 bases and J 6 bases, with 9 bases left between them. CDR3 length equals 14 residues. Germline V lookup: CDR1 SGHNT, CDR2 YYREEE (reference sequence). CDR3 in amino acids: CASSLDGGDEKLFF. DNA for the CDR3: TGTGCCAGCAGCTTGGATGGCGGGGATGAAAAACTGTTTTTT.

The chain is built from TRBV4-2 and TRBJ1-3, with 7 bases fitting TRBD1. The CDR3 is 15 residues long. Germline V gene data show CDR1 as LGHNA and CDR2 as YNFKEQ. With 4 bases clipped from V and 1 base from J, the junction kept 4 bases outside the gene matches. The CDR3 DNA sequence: TGTGCCAGCAGCCCCACAGGGGTTTCTGGAAACACCATATATTTT. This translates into CASSPTGVSGNTIYF.

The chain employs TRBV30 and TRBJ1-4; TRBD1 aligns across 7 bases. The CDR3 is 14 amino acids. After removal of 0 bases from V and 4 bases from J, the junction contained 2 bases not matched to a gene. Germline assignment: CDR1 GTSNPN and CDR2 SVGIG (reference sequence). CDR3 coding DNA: TGTGCCTGGAGTGTACCAGGGGGTAATGAAAAACTGTTTTTT. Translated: CAWSVPGGNEKLFF.

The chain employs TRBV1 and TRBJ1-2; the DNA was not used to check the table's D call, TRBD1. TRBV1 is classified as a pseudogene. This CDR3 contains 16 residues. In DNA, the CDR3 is TGCACCAGCAGCCAGGCAGACAGGGGAGGGTATTGGGGCTACACCTTC. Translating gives CTSSQADRGGYWGYTF.

CDR3: CATSDLLSQETQYF. CDR3 DNA: TGTGCCACCAGTGATTTGCTTTCCCAAGAGACCCAGTACTTC. The V call is TRBV24-1, the J call TRBJ2-5, with no clear D. V was cut by 0 bases and J by 1 base, with 5 bases left in between. There are 14 residues in the CDR3. Per germline, CDR1 KGHDR and CDR2 SFDVKD.

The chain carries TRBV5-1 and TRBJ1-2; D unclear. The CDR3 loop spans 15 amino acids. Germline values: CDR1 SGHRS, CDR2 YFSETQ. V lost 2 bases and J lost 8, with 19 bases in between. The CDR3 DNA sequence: TGCGCCAGCAGCTTAGCTGCCGGGCCCCGGGAGGGCTACACCTTC. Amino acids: CASSLAAGPREGYTF.

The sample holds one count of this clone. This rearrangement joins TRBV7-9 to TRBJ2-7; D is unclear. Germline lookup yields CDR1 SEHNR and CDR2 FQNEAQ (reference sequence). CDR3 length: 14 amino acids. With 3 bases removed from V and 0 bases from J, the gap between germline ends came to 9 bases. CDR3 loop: CASSFGERSYEQYF. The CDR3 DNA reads TGTGCCAGCAGCTTTGGTGAGCGCTCCTACGAGCAGTACTTC.

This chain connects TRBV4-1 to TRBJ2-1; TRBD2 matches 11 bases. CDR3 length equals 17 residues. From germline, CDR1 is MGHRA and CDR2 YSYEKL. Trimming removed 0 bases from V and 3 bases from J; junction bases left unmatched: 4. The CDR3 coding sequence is TGCGCCAGCAGCCAAGATGGCCTAGCGGGGGGCTACAATGAGCAGTTCTTC. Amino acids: CASSQDGLAGGYNEQFF.

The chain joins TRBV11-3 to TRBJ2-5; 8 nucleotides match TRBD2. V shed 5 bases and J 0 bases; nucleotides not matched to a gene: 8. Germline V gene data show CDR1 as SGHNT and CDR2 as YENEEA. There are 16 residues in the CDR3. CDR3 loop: CASSLGGGGNQETQYF. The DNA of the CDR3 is TGTGCCAGCAGCCTGGGGGGCGGGGGGAACCAAGAGACCCAGTACTTC. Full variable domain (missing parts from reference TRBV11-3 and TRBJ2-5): EAGVVQSPRYKIIEKKQPVAFWCNPISGHNTLYWYLQNLGQGPELLIRYENEEAVDDSQLPKDRFSAERLKGVDSTLKIQPAELGDSAVYLCASSLGGGGNQETQYFGPGTRLLVL.

The CDR3: CASSQADRVTHQPQHF. In DNA, the CDR3 is TGTGCCAGCAGCCAGGCCGACAGAGTTACCCATCAGCCCCAGCATTTT. V is TRBV4-2 and J is TRBJ1-5; D may be TRBD1 (5 bases). V was cut by 3 bases and J by 5 bases, with 17 bases left in between. The germline V gene encodes CDR1 LGHNA and CDR2 YNFKEQ. The CDR3 sequence is 16 residues long.

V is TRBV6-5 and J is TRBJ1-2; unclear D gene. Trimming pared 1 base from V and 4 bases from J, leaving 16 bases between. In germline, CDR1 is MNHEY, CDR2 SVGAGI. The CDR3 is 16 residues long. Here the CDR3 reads CASSYFPKEGSYGYTF. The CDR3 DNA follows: TGTGCCAGCAGTTACTTCCCCAAGGAGGGCTCCTATGGCTACACCTTC.